The 19 T cell receptor beta chains below all came from one sample that was sequenced in a study of T cells in Graves' hyperthyroidism and ophthalmopathy. Amplified TCR beta CDR3 regions derived from RNA transcripts. The HTBI primer set was used in a first-round RT-PCR of the TCR CDR3. TCRdb passed the multiplex PCR reads through MiXCR, listing each CDR3 protein once. The top ten clones hold 15% to 20% of a sample with about 560,000 distinct CDR3 sequences, approximately 15% of them seen once. Sequences were obtained from blood. The receptors were sampled from a woman between 18 and 29 years old with Graves' hyperthyroidism.

The chain is built from TRBV5-1 and TRBJ2-1; 7 nucleotides align to TRBD2. The J call could be wrong; TRBJ2-7 is a better fit for the DNA end. Per the germline V gene, CDR1 is SGHRS and CDR2 is YFSETQ. The CDR3 consists of 19 residues. The CDR3 nucleotides read TGCGCCAGCAGCCTGGGGTTACTAGCGCCTATGGGCTCCTACAATGAGCAGTACTTC. It yields the protein CASSLGLLAPMGSYNEQYF.

Of note for this clonotype: A much larger clone lies one base from this, so it may be a read error. The rearrangement joins TRBV6-1 to TRBJ1-1, with D maybe TRBD1 (5 bases). The length of the CDR3 is 13 residues. Germline CDR1 is MNHNS and CDR2 is SASEGT. The V and J ends lost 6 bases and 7 bases respectively, with 15 bases between them. CDR3 nucleotide sequence: TGTGCCAGCAGCAGGGACTGGGGGAATGAAGCTTTCTTT. This translates into CASSRDWGNEAFF.

In this sample, this clonotype turned up many times. The genes are TRBV27 and TRBJ2-7; D may be TRBD2 (5 bases). The CDR3 contains 14 residues. CDR1 and CDR2 from the germline V gene are MNHEY and SMNVEV (reference sequence). The V gene lost 3 bases and the J gene lost 3 bases, with 12 bases spanning the gap. The CDR3 spells CASSLLGGNYEQYF. The CDR3 bases are TGTGCCAGCAGTTTGCTAGGAGGCAACTACGAGCAGTACTTC.

Ten or more counts support this clonotype. The gene calls are TRBV11-1 and TRBJ2-7; 11 bases align to TRBD2. CDR1 and CDR2 (germline): SGHAT, FQDESV (reference sequence). The CDR3 is 15 residues long. Germline trimming cut 6 bases from V and 0 bases from J; bases unmatched to any gene: 4. In DNA form, the CDR3 reads TGTGCCAGCAGTATACTAGCGGGGGCCTCCTACGAGCAGTACTTC. Amino acids: CASSILAGASYEQYF. The full variable domain, with the rest looked up from reference TRBV11-1 and TRBJ2-7, is EAEVAQSPRYKITEKSQAVAFWCDPISGHATLYWYRQILGQGPELLVQFQDESVVDDSQLPKDRFSAERLKGVDSTLKIQPAELGDSAMYLCASSILAGASYEQYFGPGTRLTVT.

In its sample, this clonotype was seen once. J is TRBJ1-1 and V is TRBV7-2; the D is unclear. The ends were cut back, 2 bases at V and 10 bases at J, with 11 bases in the middle. CDR3 length equals 12 residues. From germline, CDR1 is SGHTA and CDR2 FQGNSA. CDR3 region: CASSLSKFGAFF. DNA of the CDR3: TGTGCCAGCAGCTTAAGTAAATTTGGAGCTTTCTTT.

This clonotype was found many times. The genes are TRBV2 and TRBJ1-1; D remains ambiguous. The CDR3 has 12 amino acids. Deletions cut 4 bases from V and 4 bases from J, with 7 bases between. Germline CDR1 is SNHLY and CDR2 is FYNNEI. CDR3 protein: CASSVEGTEAFF. CDR3 DNA sequence: TGTGCCAGCAGTGTGGAGGGCACTGAAGCTTTCTTT.

This clonotype was observed at least ten times. The chain links TRBV5-1 to TRBJ1-1, with a weak D call TRBD1 (5 bases). Between the trimmed V and J ends, which lost 4 bases and 5 bases, there was a span of 15 bases. The CDR3 spans 14 residues. Per germline, CDR1 SGHRS and CDR2 YFSETQ. CDR3 nucleotides: TGCGCCAGCAGCATTTCTAGGGGCCGAACTGAAGCTTTCTTT. Its translation is CASSISRGRTEAFF.

This clonotype has only a few counts. The chain has TRBV30 and TRBJ1-2; D perhaps matches TRBD1 (5 bases). CDR3 size: 12 residues. The germline V gene encodes CDR1 GTSNPN and CDR2 SVGIG (reference sequence). The V and J ends lost 0 bases and 3 bases respectively, with 5 bases between them. CDR3: CAWSVQDYGYTF. In DNA, the CDR3 is TGTGCCTGGAGTGTACAGGACTATGGCTACACCTTC.

Only a few counts were recorded for this clonotype. The rearrangement uses TRBV9 and TRBJ1-5, with 9 bases matching TRBD1. Unmatched junction bases numbered 3, after V lost 3 bases and J lost 2 bases. CDR1 SGDLS and CDR2 YYNGEE come from the germline V gene. CDR3 size: 15 residues. The CDR3: CASSEGDRGNQPQHF. DNA for the CDR3: TGTGCCAGCAGCGAGGGGGACAGGGGCAATCAGCCCCAGCATTTT.

The chain recombines TRBV5-5 with TRBJ1-1; D is perhaps TRBD1 (5 bases). CDR1 is SGHKS and CDR2 is YYEKEE in the germline V gene (reference sequence). This CDR3 is 14 amino acids long. V lost 7 bases, J lost 5 bases, and 18 bases lay in between. The CDR3 protein is CASATGGVRTEAFF. The CDR3 DNA is TGTGCCAGCGCAACCGGGGGGGTGAGAACTGAAGCTTTCTTT.

This clonotype was counted between two and nine times. The chain employs TRBV2 and TRBJ2-1, with 8 bases aligning to TRBD2. There are 15 residues in the CDR3. CDR1 SNHLY and CDR2 FYNNEI come from the germline V gene. J gave up 6 bases and V 8 bases, and 12 bases lay outside the gene matches. CDR3 coding DNA: TGTGCCAGCTCGAGGGAGGGACTAGGGGCCAATGAGCAGTTCTTC. This sequence encodes CASSREGLGANEQFF.

The table lists this clonotype with many counts. The chain carries TRBV5-1 and TRBJ2-7; no reliable D call. The CDR3 length is 14 residues. Germline-derived CDR1 and CDR2 are SGHRS and YFSETQ. The V end lost 1 base, the J end lost 2 bases, and 10 bases lay between the germline ends. CDR3 residues: CASSLRVPTYEQYF. In DNA, the CDR3 is TGCGCCAGCAGCTTGCGGGTCCCGACCTACGAGCAGTACTTC.

In this sample, this clonotype turned up many times. The chain uses TRBV14 and TRBJ1-1; no firm D call. Germline CDR1 reads SGHDN; CDR2 reads FVKESK. The CDR3 is made up of 15 amino acids. V lost 0 bases, J lost 2 bases, and 10 bases lay in between. As DNA, the CDR3 is TGTGCCAGCAGCCAAGATTCGGGTTTTAACACTGAAGCTTTCTTT. Its protein product is CASSQDSGFNTEAFF.

The chain carries TRBV28 and TRBJ2-5; maybe TRBD2 (6 bases). Trimming removed 8 bases at V and 1 base at J, with 17 bases between. The germline V gene encodes CDR1 MDHEN and CDR2 SYDVKM. The CDR3 has 15 amino acids. The CDR3 reads CASFKRRGGQETQYF. The CDR3 DNA follows: TGTGCCAGCTTCAAACGCCGGGGAGGCCAAGAGACCCAGTACTTC.

About this clonotype: A much bigger clone sits one base away, suggesting this may be a read error. The chain couples TRBV11-2 to TRBJ1-1; possibly TRBD1 for D (5 bases). This CDR3 contains 17 residues. Germline CDR1 reads SGHAT; CDR2 reads FQNNGV. CDR3 sequence reads: CASGKSGGGGMKTEAFF. In DNA form, the CDR3 reads TGTGCCAGCGGAAAAAGCGGGGGGGGAGGCATGAAGACTGAAGCTTTCTTT.

Notes on this clonotype: Since the CDR3 does not end with the conserved phenylalanine or tryptophan, this likely comes from a read error. The CDR3 DNA is TGTGCCAGTAGTATAGATCGGATGGGGAACACTGAAGCTTTCTCT. The encoded protein is CASSIDRMGNTEAFS. The V and J genes are TRBV19 and TRBJ1-1, with D unclear. This CDR3 contains 15 residues. Germline loops: CDR1 LNHDA, CDR2 SQIVND (reference sequence). Trimming shortened V by 0 bases and J by 1 base, and 9 bases separated the two germline ends.

The rearrangement links TRBV20-1 to TRBJ2-7; D gene ambiguous. Germline V gene data show CDR1 as DFQATT and CDR2 as SNEGSKA (reference sequence). Trimming removed 7 bases from V and 0 bases from J, with 19 bases in between. The CDR3 has 15 amino acids. The CDR3 DNA is TGCAGTGTTTGGTTTCCGGGTATTTTCTCCTACGAGCAGTACTTC. Translation gives CSVWFPGIFSYEQYF.

This clonotype was recorded many times. This chain uses TRBV6-1 with TRBJ2-7; TRBD2 aligns across 9 bases. The CDR3 loop spans 15 amino acids. V gave up 2 bases and J gave up 2 bases; unmatched junction bases: 4. Germline CDR1 is MNHNS and CDR2 is SASEGT. The CDR3 region has the DNA TGTGCCAGCAGTGAATTCAGCGGGGGGACCTACGAGCAGTACTTC. As protein: CASSEFSGGTYEQYF.

The V call is TRBV5-1, the J call TRBJ2-1; 12 bases match TRBD1. Germline V CDR1 and CDR2: SGHRS, YFSETQ. This CDR3 is 17 amino acids long. The V segment lost 1 base and the J segment 7 bases; nucleotides outside the gene matches: 9. The CDR3 DNA reads as TGCGCCAGCAGCTTGCCGGCGGGGACAGGGGGCGCGAATGAGCAGTTCTTC. Translation: CASSLPAGTGGANEQFF.